This TCR beta chain comes out of a study of shared clonotypes between healthy human individuals. The CDR3 runs 16 residues. Germline CDR1 and CDR2: SGHTA and FQGNSA. Trimming pared 3 bases from V and 1 base from J, leaving 12 bases between. The sequencing of unsorted PBMC DNA took place on ten immunoSEQ deep assay plates. Under the authors' procedure: ImmunoSEQ supplied junction-only sequences lacking quality scores, so filtering was different. Data came from immunoSEQ multiplex PCR; TCRdb stores just in-frame clones and leaves some out. That table furnishes V, J and clone size, whereas the DNA furnished D and trimming. The table shows 530,000 or so clones, with approximately 79% occurring only once.

Sample: PBMCs. V and J are TRBV7-2 and TRBJ2-2; unclear D gene. This TCR derives from a woman in her thirties or forties in good health. Some clones in this sample may be carry-over from other donors' samples. CDR3: CASSFASGGNTGELFF. The CDR3 DNA follows: TGTGCCAGCAGCTTCGCCTCGGGTGGGAACACCGGGGAGCTGTTTTTT.